The 24 T cell receptor beta chains below all came from one sample that was sequenced in a study of T cell repertoires in cytomegalovirus infection. From the reads, TCRdb called clonotypes with MiXCR, one entry per CDR3 protein. The profile covers about 320,000 distinct CDR3 sequences, with approximately 9.5% appearing a single time and over 3.5% taken by the ten largest. The sample taken for sequencing was PBMCs. The source is a human donor in good health (CMV status not recorded). Some clones in this sample may be carry-over from other donors' samples.

This clonotype has ten or more counts. This sequence joins TRBV7-2 and TRBJ1-1; TRBD1 is a possible D gene (5 bases). This CDR3 contains 14 residues. Germline V gives CDR1 SGHTA, CDR2 FQGNSA. Deletions cut 5 bases from V and 5 bases from J, with 15 bases between. The CDR3 is CASSPGLWETEAFF. The CDR3 bases are TGTGCCAGCAGCCCAGGGCTCTGGGAGACTGAAGCTTTCTTT.

This clonotype has a handful of counts. DNA of the CDR3: TGTGCCAGTACTTTCCGAAGTAGCGGGGGCACCGGGGAGCTGTTTTTT. Translated: CASTFRSSGGTGELFF. The chain couples TRBV19 to TRBJ2-2; 9 bases agree with TRBD2. The CDR3 totals 16 residues. The germline CDR1 and CDR2 sequences are LNHDA and SQIVND (reference sequence). V gave up 7 bases and J gave up 4 bases; unmatched junction bases: 10. Based on the CDR3 plus reference TRBV19 and TRBJ2-2, the full variable domain is DGGITQSPKYLFRKEGQNVTLSCEQNLNHDAMYWYRQDPGQGLRLIYYSQIVNDFQKGDIAEGYSVSREKKESFPLTVTSAQKNPTAFYLCASTFRSSGGTGELFFGEGSRLTVL.

This clonotype was observed a handful of times. The gene calls are TRBV6-2 or TRBV6-3 and TRBJ2-1; D call uncertain. The CDR3 has 15 residues. Germline V gene lookup returns CDR1 MNHEY and CDR2 SVGEGT. V lost 2 bases, J lost 0 bases, and 8 bases lay in between. In DNA, the CDR3 is TGTGCCAGCAGTTACGTCTTGAGCTCCTACAATGAGCAGTTCTTC. This encodes CASSYVLSSYNEQFF.

V usage is TRBV30 and J usage is TRBJ1-1; D unresolved. CDR1 and CDR2 from the germline V gene are GTSNPN and SVGIG (reference sequence). The CDR3 has 12 residues. V was shortened by 4 bases and J by 5 bases, with 11 bases between the two germline ends. CDR3 nucleotide sequence: TGTGCCTGGAAGTCTTCGGGGACTGAAGCTTTCTTT. Translation gives CAWKSSGTEAFF.

CDR3 residues: CASSPQGVPNEKLFF. The CDR3, as DNA: TGCGCCAGCAGCCCACAGGGGGTACCTAATGAAAAACTGTTTTTT. J is TRBJ1-4 and V is TRBV5-1; 8 bases map to TRBD1. J lost 3 bases, V lost 4 bases, and 5 bases had no gene match. Germline CDR1 and CDR2: SGHRS and YFSETQ. The CDR3 extends over 15 amino acids.

This chain joins TRBV7-2 and TRBJ2-5; D might be TRBD2 (6 bases). Germline CDR1 SGHTA, CDR2 FQGNSA. The CDR3 is made up of 14 amino acids. V lost 3 bases to trimming and J lost 5 bases, with 13 bases between them. The CDR3 is CASSFILALETQYF. The CDR3, as DNA: TGTGCCAGCAGCTTTATACTAGCCCTGGAGACCCAGTACTTC.

The chain employs TRBV4-2 and TRBJ2-5; D ambiguous. The V and J ends lost 1 base and 1 base respectively, with 10 bases between them. CDR1 is LGHNA and CDR2 is YNFKEQ in the germline V gene. This CDR3 region has 15 residues. CDR3 protein: CASSQGGRVQETQYF. The DNA of the CDR3 is TGTGCCAGCAGCCAAGGAGGTAGGGTCCAAGAGACCCAGTACTTC.

In this sample, this clonotype turned up many times. V usage is TRBV7-2 and J usage is TRBJ2-7; the match to TRBD2 covers 16 bases. This CDR3 is 17 amino acids long. After removal of 4 bases from V and 5 bases from J, the junction contained 8 bases not matched to a gene. From germline, CDR1 is SGHTA and CDR2 FQGNSA. The CDR3 DNA reads as TGTGCCAGCAGCTCCGTTGGGACTAGCGGGGGGGAAGACGAGCAGTACTTC. This translates into CASSSVGTSGGEDEQYF. Combining the CDR3 with reference TRBV7-2 and TRBJ2-7 gives the whole variable domain GAGVSQSPSNKVTEKGKDVELRCDPISGHTALYWYRQSLGQGLEFLIYFQGNSAPDKSGLPSDRFSAERTGGSVSTLTIQRTQQEDSAVYLCASSSVGTSGGEDEQYFGPGTRLTVT.

This clonotype appeared a few times. The genes are TRBV6-2 or TRBV6-3 and TRBJ1-2; D gene ambiguous. This CDR3 spans 14 amino acids. The V gene lost 5 bases and the J gene lost 4 bases, with 14 bases spanning the gap. Germline V CDR1 and CDR2: MNHEY, SVGEGT. The CDR3 sequence: CASSPQAQLYGYTF. CDR3 nucleotides: TGTGCCAGCAGTCCTCAAGCCCAGCTCTATGGCTACACCTTC.

This clonotype was counted only a few times. The CDR3 DNA reads as TGTGCCAGCCGAGTTACTGCACTTGCTGGGGGCTACACCTTC. Translating it yields CASRVTALAGGYTF. The chain has TRBV6-5 and TRBJ1-2; unclear D gene. Trimming removed 8 bases at V and 8 bases at J, with 21 bases between. CDR3 length equals 14 residues. In germline, CDR1 is MNHEY, CDR2 SVGAGI.

This clonotype was observed a few times. The rearrangement joins TRBV20-1 to TRBJ1-1; TRBD1 is a possible D gene (6 bases). The germline V gene has CDR1 DFQATT and CDR2 SNEGSKA (reference sequence). This CDR3 region has 16 residues. Trimming cost V 2 bases and J 0 bases, with 16 bases left between them. The CDR3 nucleotides read TGCAGTGCTAGATTAAACAGGGAGCCCTTGAACACTGAAGCTTTCTTT. It codes for CSARLNREPLNTEAFF.

This clonotype showed up many times. The chain is built from TRBV7-2 and TRBJ2-6; a possible D gene is TRBD2 (6 bases). With 4 bases removed from V and 3 bases from J, the gap between germline ends came to 10 bases. This CDR3 is built from 15 residues. Germline assignment: CDR1 SGHTA and CDR2 FQGNSA. This CDR3 reads CASSSRELGANVLTF. CDR3 coding DNA: TGTGCCAGCAGCTCCCGGGAGCTTGGGGCCAACGTCCTGACTTTC.

Many counts were recorded for this clonotype. The genes are TRBV6-1 and TRBJ2-1; 11 bases align to TRBD1. Germline trimming cut 5 bases from V and 6 bases from J; bases unmatched to any gene: 9. The CDR3 consists of 16 residues. Germline V gene sequence: CDR1 MNHNS, CDR2 SASEGT. CDR3 region: CASSLSGTGGRNEQFF. CDR3 DNA: TGTGCCAGCAGTTTAAGCGGGACAGGGGGTCGCAATGAGCAGTTCTTC.

This clonotype came up a few times. This rearrangement joins TRBV12-3 or TRBV12-4 to TRBJ2-5; 11 bases line up with TRBD1. Trimming took 6 bases from V and 0 from J; bases not matched to a gene: 9. This CDR3 is 17 amino acids long. As DNA, the CDR3 is TGTGCCAGCAGACGGGGACAGGGGGACCTGTACCAAGAGACCCAGTACTTC. It is translated as CASRRGQGDLYQETQYF.

This clonotype was detected a few times. This CDR3 reads CASSFGAGIGGDTQYF. The CDR3 nucleotides are TGTGCCAGCAGCTTCGGCGCGGGAATTGGTGGAGATACGCAGTATTTT. This chain uses TRBV7-3 with TRBJ2-3, with D tentatively TRBD2 (6 bases). Per germline, CDR1 SGHTA and CDR2 FQGTGA. V gave up 3 bases and J gave up 5 bases, with 18 bases separating them. CDR3 length equals 16 residues. The whole variable domain, remainder taken from reference TRBV7-3 and TRBJ2-3, is GAGVSQTPSNKVTEKGKYVELRCDPISGHTALYWYRQSLGQGPEFLIYFQGTGAADDSGLPNDRFFAVRPEGSVSTLKIQRTERGDSAVYLCASSFGAGIGGDTQYFGPGTRLTVL.

This clonotype came up many times. The chain links TRBV3-1 to TRBJ2-7; a possible D gene is TRBD1 (5 bases). The CDR3 has 15 residues. Trimming cost V 0 bases and J 2 bases, with 11 bases left between them. Germline CDR1 is LGHDT and CDR2 is YNNKEL (reference sequence). In DNA form, the CDR3 reads TGTGCCAGCAGCCAAGATTGGGGCCGCACCTACGAGCAGTACTTC. Protein sequence: CASSQDWGRTYEQYF.

This clonotype was detected a few times. V usage is TRBV7-6 and J usage is TRBJ2-7; TRBD1 matches 8 bases. Looked up from germline, CDR1 is SGHVS and CDR2 is FNYEAQ. The CDR3 consists of 13 residues. V lost 7 bases to trimming and J lost 3 bases; unmatched junction nucleotides: 5. CDR3 bases: TGTGCCAGCACCTCAGGACAGGGCTACGAGCAGTACTTC. It yields the protein CASTSGQGYEQYF.

This clonotype was seen many times. The gene calls are TRBV7-2 and TRBJ2-3; TRBD1 might be the D (5 bases). V was cut by 2 bases and J by 2 bases, with 8 bases left in between. CDR3 length: 14 residues. CDR1 and CDR2 from the germline V gene are SGHTA and FQGNSA. CDR3 nucleotides: TGTGCCAGCAGCTTACGACAGCACACAGATACGCAGTATTTT. Protein: CASSLRQHTDTQYF.

This clonotype was seen many times. V gene TRBV7-9 combines with J gene TRBJ2-7; D gene uncertain. This CDR3 has 13 amino acids. The germline gives CDR1 SEHNR, CDR2 FQNEAQ (reference sequence). V was cut by 5 bases and J by 0 bases, with 8 bases left in between. CDR3 nucleotides: TGTGCCAGCAGCATGACAAACTCCTACGAGCAGTACTTC. Amino acid sequence: CASSMTNSYEQYF.

V usage is TRBV28 and J usage is TRBJ1-1; the match to TRBD1 covers 8 bases. Looked up from germline, CDR1 is MDHEN and CDR2 is SYDVKM. With V trimmed by 5 bases and J by 1 base, 9 bases remained unmatched. The CDR3 has 16 amino acids. The CDR3, as DNA: TGTGCCAGCAGTCTTGAAACCGGGACAGGGAACACTGAAGCTTTCTTT. It translates to CASSLETGTGNTEAFF.

The chain links TRBV30 to TRBJ2-7, with a possible D match to TRBD1 (5 bases). The germline V gene encodes CDR1 GTSNPN and CDR2 SVGIG (reference sequence). CDR3 size: 12 residues. The V and J ends lost 3 bases and 2 bases respectively, with 8 bases between them. CDR3 nucleotides: TGTGCCTGGAGCAGGGTTACCTACGAGCAGTACTTC. Protein product: CAWSRVTYEQYF.

This chain connects TRBV5-5 to TRBJ1-2; D ambiguous. Trimming stripped 0 bases from V and 4 bases from J, with 16 bases between. Germline CDR1 is SGHKS and CDR2 is YYEKEE (reference sequence). The CDR3 is 16 residues long. The CDR3 DNA reads TGTGCCAGCAGCTTGGCGACGCAGGAGCTCCTCTATGGCTACACCTTC. Amino acids: CASSLATQELLYGYTF.

A few counts support this clonotype. This chain links TRBV11-2 with TRBJ2-6; D is unresolved. This CDR3 spans 16 amino acids. CDR1 is SGHAT and CDR2 is FQNNGV in the germline V gene. Between the trimmed V and J ends, which lost 6 bases and 0 bases, there was a span of 12 bases. The CDR3 spells CASSQARASGANVLTF. DNA for the CDR3: TGTGCCAGCAGTCAAGCGCGAGCCTCTGGGGCCAACGTCCTGACTTTC.

This clonotype came up a few times. The chain joins TRBV4-2 to TRBJ2-2; D remains unclear. Germline V gives CDR1 LGHNA, CDR2 YNFKEQ. The CDR3 has 15 amino acids. Between the trimmed V and J ends, which lost 1 base and 3 bases, there was a span of 9 bases. CDR3: CASSQGPRDTGELFF. DNA of the CDR3: TGTGCCAGCAGCCAAGGGCCCCGGGACACCGGGGAGCTGTTTTTT.